What follows are 10 T cell receptor beta chains derived from one specimen sequenced in a study of identical twins. TCRdb reprocessed the 5' RACE reads via MiXCR and lists one record per CDR3 protein. The sample yields about 700,000 distinct CDR3 sequences, approximately 6% seen once. Material for sequencing was naive T cells sorted from blood. The receptors come from a man aged 18 to 30 in good health.

This clonotype has only a few counts. The chain employs TRBV20-1 and TRBJ1-1, with TRBD1 as a possible D gene (6 bases). Germline CDR1 is DFQATT and CDR2 is SNEGSKA (reference sequence). The CDR3 runs 14 residues. V lost 6 bases, J lost 0 bases, and 14 bases lay in between. CDR3 region: CSATPGTLNTEAFF. CDR3 in DNA: TGCAGTGCAACCCCCGGGACACTGAACACTGAAGCTTTCTTT.

The genes are TRBV7-2 and TRBJ2-7, with 8 positions matching TRBD1. This CDR3 is built from 15 residues. Germline-derived CDR1 and CDR2 are SGHTA and FQGNSA. V dropped 1 base and J dropped 4; count of bases not matched to a gene: 6. DNA of the CDR3: TGTGCCAGCAGCTTAGAACAGGGGGTACGATACGAGCAGTACTTC. Translating gives CASSLEQGVRYEQYF.

This clonotype was found many times. V gene TRBV4-3 combines with J gene TRBJ2-1, with 7 bases that match TRBD2. Unmatched junction bases numbered 6, after V lost 4 bases and J lost 0 bases. This CDR3 is 16 amino acids long. Germline CDR1 LGHNA, CDR2 YSLEER. Here the CDR3 DNA reads TGCGCCAGCAGCCGCGTCCTAGCGGACTCCTACAATGAGCAGTTCTTC. It translates to CASSRVLADSYNEQFF.

V usage is TRBV29-1 and J usage is TRBJ2-7, with D possibly TRBD2 on 6 matching bases. Trimming shortened V by 7 bases and J by 3 bases, and 13 bases separated the two germline ends. The length of the CDR3 is 12 residues. The germline gives CDR1 SQVTM, CDR2 ANQGSEA. CDR3 nucleotides: TGCAGCGCTTCGACGGGGGACTACGAGCAGTACTTC. This codes for CSASTGDYEQYF.

This clonotype has ten or more counts. The chain employs TRBV5-1 and TRBJ2-7; tentatively, D is TRBD2 (6 bases). Between the trimmed V and J ends, which lost 1 base and 2 bases, there was a span of 13 bases. CDR1 and CDR2 from the germline V gene are SGHRS and YFSETQ. CDR3 length equals 15 residues. CDR3 loop: CASSLSGLGTYEQYF. As DNA, the CDR3 is TGCGCCAGCAGCTTGTCGGGACTGGGGACCTACGAGCAGTACTTC. The whole variable domain, remainder taken from reference TRBV5-1 and TRBJ2-7, is KAGVTQTPRYLIKTRGQQVTLSCSPISGHRSVSWYQQTPGQGLQFLFEYFSETQRNKGNFPGRFSGRQFSNSRSEMNVSTLELGDSALYLCASSLSGLGTYEQYFGPGTRLTVT.

This clonotype showed up just a few times. V gene TRBV7-9 combines with J gene TRBJ1-1; D remains ambiguous. This CDR3 contains 13 residues. Germline values: CDR1 SEHNR, CDR2 FQNEAQ (reference sequence). The ends were cut back, 2 bases at V and 5 bases at J, with 9 bases in the middle. The CDR3 spells CASSLPERTEAFF. As DNA, the CDR3 is TGTGCCAGCAGCTTACCCGAGAGGACTGAAGCTTTCTTT.

This clonotype appeared a few times. The chain joins TRBV29-1 to TRBJ2-1; 9 nucleotides align to TRBD2. With V trimmed by 4 bases and J by 6 bases, 4 bases remained unmatched. The length of the CDR3 is 13 residues. CDR1 and CDR2 from the germline V gene are SQVTM and ANQGSEA. The CDR3 nucleotides read TGCAGCGTTGCGCGCGGGAGGGCCAATGAGCAGTTCTTC. Protein sequence: CSVARGRANEQFF.

This clonotype has just a few counts. V usage is TRBV6-5 and J usage is TRBJ2-7, with D uncertain. This CDR3 is 14 amino acids long. V lost 4 bases and J lost 4, with 14 bases in between. CDR1 is MNHEY, CDR2 SVGAGI, per germline. CDR3 sequence reads: CASSSTLSFYEQYF. The CDR3 DNA sequence: TGTGCCAGCAGTTCCACCCTGTCGTTTTACGAGCAGTACTTC.

The sample holds many counts of this clonotype. The rearrangement links TRBV3-1 to TRBJ2-7; D is tentatively TRBD1 or TRBD2 (5 bases each). Trimming took off 4 bases at V and 6 bases at J, with 10 bases between the two ends. The length of the CDR3 is 12 residues. Germline CDR1 is LGHDT and CDR2 is YNNKEL (reference sequence). CDR3 DNA: TGTGCCAGCAGCCGAGGGGTTGGCGAGCAGTACTTC. Encoded protein: CASSRGVGEQYF.

The chain carries TRBV6-2 or TRBV6-3 and TRBJ2-1, with unresolved D. Germline CDR1 and CDR2: MNHEY and SVGEGT. Trimming stripped 6 bases from V and 10 bases from J, with 13 bases between. The CDR3 has 12 amino acids. The CDR3, as DNA: TGTGCCAGCAGGGGCTCTAGTCGGGAGCAGTTCTTC. The encoded protein is CASRGSSREQFF.